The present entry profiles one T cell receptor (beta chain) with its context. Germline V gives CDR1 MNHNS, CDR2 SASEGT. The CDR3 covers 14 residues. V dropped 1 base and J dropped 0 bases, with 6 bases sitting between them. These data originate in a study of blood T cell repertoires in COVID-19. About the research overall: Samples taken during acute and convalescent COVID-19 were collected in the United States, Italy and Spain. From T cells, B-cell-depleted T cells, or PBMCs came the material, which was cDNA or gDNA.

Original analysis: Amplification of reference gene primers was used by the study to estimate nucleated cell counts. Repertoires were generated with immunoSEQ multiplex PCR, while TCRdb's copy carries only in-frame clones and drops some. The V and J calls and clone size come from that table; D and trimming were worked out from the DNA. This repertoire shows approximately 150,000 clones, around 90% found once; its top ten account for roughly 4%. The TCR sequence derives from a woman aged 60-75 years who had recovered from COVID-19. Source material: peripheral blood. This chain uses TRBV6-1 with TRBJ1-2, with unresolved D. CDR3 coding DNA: TGTGCCAGCAGTGAAGAGCAGGCTAACTATGGCTACACCTTC. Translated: CASSEEQANYGYTF.